This TCR beta chain comes out of a study of control samples from healthy donors and cancer patients. Libraries were prepared by immunoSEQ multiplex PCR; TCRdb keeps only in-frame clonotypes and omits some of them. The repertoire includes roughly 150,000 clones, 93% of them detected once, and 5.8% sits in the top ten. J was trimmed by 4 bases and V by 5 bases; bases with no gene match: 7. The CDR3 sequence is 14 residues long. CDR1 and CDR2 from the germline V gene are SEHNR and FQNEAQ (reference sequence). The specimen was blood. The source is a man younger than 35 in good health. V and J are TRBV7-9 and TRBJ2-7; 8 nucleotides agree with TRBD2. The CDR3 DNA sequence: TGTGCCAGCAGCCTAGGCGGGGGGTGGTACGAGCAGTACTTC. Its protein product is CASSLGGGWYEQYF. The full variable domain, in which reference TRBV7-9 and TRBJ2-7 provide the parts outside the CDR3, is DTGVSQNPRHKITKRGQNVTFRCDPISEHNRLYWYRQTLGQGPEFLTYFQNEAQLEKSRLLSDRFSAERPKGSFSTLEIQRTEQGDSAMYLCASSLGGGWYEQYFGPGTRLTVT.